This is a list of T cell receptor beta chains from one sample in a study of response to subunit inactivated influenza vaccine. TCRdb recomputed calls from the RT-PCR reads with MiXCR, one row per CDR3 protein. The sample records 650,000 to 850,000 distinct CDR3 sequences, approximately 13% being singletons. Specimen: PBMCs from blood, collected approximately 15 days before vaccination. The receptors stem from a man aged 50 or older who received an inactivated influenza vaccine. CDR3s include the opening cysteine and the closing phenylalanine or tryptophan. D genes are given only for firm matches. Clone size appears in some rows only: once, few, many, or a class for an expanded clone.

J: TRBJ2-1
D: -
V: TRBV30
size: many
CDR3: CAWNLGGGEQFF
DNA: TGTGCCTGGAATCTGGGGGGCGGTGAGCAGTTCTTC

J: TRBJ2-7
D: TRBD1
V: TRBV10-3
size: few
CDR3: CAISESTSGTGGLEQYF
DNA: TGTGCCATCAGTGAGTCAACTTCCGGGACAGGGGGCCTGGAGCAGTACTTC

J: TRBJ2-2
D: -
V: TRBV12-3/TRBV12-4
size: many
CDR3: CASSSVQANTGELFF
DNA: TGTGCCAGCAGCTCAGTCCAGGCGAACACCGGGGAGCTGTTTTTT

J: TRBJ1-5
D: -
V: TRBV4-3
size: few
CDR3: CASSPRHRVIGYSNQPQHF
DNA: TGCGCCAGCAGCCCGCGTCATCGTGTTATTGGATATAGCAATCAGCCCCAGCATTTT

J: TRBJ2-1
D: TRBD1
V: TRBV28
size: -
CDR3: CASRPGQGGINEQFF
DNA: TGTGCCAGCAGGCCGGGACAGGGGGGGATCAATGAGCAGTTCTTC

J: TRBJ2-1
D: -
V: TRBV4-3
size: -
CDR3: CASSQDRWAEQFF
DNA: TGCGCCAGCAGCCAAGATCGTTGGGCTGAGCAGTTCTTC

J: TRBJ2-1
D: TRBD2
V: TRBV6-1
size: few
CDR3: CASTQTSGRLDEQFF
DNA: TGTGCCAGCACCCAGACTAGCGGGAGGCTCGATGAGCAGTTCTTC

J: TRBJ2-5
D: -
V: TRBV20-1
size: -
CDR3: CSARPGGGSETQYF
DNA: TGCAGTGCTAGACCGGGTGGTGGGAGCGAGACCCAGTACTTC

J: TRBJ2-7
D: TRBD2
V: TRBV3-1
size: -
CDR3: CASSRTSGGAHHYEQYF
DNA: TGTGCCAGCAGCCGGACTAGCGGGGGCGCCCATCACTACGAGCAGTACTTC

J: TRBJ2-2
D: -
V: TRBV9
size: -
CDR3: CASSVAHNTGELFF
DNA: TGTGCCAGCAGCGTAGCTCACAACACCGGGGAGCTGTTTTTT

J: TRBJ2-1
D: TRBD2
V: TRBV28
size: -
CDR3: CASRTSYYNEQFF
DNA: TGTGCCAGCAGGACTAGCTATTACAATGAGCAGTTCTTC

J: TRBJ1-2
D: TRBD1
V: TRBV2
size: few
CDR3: CASSEVKPGQGAYGYTF
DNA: TGTGCCAGCAGTGAAGTTAAGCCGGGACAGGGGGCCTATGGCTACACCTTC

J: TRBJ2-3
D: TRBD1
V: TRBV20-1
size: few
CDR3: CSARDFGQGGTDTQYF
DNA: TGCAGTGCTAGAGATTTCGGACAGGGGGGCACAGATACGCAGTATTTT

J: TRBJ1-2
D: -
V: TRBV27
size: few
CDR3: CASRGTYRDHYTF
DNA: TGTGCCAGCAGGGGAACTTACAGGGATCACTACACCTTC

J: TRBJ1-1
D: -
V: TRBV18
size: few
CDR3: CASSPNPDGGFAFF
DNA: TGTGCCAGCTCACCCAACCCCGACGGGGGGTTTGCTTTCTTT

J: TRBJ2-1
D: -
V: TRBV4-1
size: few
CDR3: CASSRLLGRANEQFF
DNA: TGCGCCAGCAGCCGTCTCCTCGGCAGGGCGAATGAGCAGTTCTTC

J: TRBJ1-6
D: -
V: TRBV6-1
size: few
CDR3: CAGTGTPNSPLHF
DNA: TGTGCCGGAACCGGGACACCTAATTCACCCCTCCACTTT

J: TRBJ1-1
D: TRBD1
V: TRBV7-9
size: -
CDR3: CASSSRDSSYTEAFF
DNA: TGTGCCAGCAGCTCCCGGGACAGTAGCTACACTGAAGCTTTCTTT

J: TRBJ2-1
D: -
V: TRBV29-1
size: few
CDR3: CSVAPGGNEQFF
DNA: TGCAGCGTTGCTCCGGGTGGTAATGAGCAGTTCTTC

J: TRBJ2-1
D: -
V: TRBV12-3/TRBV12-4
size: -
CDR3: CASSFFGDEQFF
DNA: TGTGCCAGCAGTTTTTTTGGTGATGAGCAGTTCTTC

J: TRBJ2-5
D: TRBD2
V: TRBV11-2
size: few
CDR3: CASSSGSGAGSRSQYF
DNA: TGTGCCAGCAGCTCGGGCAGCGGGGCGGGGTCCCGGTCCCAGTACTTC

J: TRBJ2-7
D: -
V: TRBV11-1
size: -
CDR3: CASSLGPGVAYEQYF
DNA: TGTGCCAGCAGCTTAGGGCCAGGGGTCGCCTACGAGCAGTACTTC